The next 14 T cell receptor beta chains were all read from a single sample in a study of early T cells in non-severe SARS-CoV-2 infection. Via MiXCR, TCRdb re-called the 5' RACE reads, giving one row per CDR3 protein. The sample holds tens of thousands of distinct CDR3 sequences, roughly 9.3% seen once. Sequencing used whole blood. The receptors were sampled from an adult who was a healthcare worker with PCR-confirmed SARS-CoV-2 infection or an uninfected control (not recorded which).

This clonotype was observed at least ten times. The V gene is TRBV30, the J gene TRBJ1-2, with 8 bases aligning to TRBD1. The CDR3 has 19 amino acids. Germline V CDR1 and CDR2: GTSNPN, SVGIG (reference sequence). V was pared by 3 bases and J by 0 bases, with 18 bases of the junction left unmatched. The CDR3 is CAWRGTGVTAGLANYGYTF. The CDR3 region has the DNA TGTGCCTGGAGGGGGACAGGAGTAACGGCGGGGTTAGCTAACTATGGCTACACCTTC.

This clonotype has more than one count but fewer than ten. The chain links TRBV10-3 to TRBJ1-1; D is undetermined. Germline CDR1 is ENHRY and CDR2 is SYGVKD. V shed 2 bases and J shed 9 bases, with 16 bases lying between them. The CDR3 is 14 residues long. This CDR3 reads CAISETTAALQAFF. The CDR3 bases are TGTGCCATCAGTGAGACTACGGCAGCGCTCCAAGCTTTCTTT.

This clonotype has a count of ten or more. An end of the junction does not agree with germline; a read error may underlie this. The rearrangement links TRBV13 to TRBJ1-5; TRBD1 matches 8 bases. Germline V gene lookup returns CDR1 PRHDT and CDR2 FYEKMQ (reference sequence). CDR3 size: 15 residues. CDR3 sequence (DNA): TGTGCCAGCAGCCGTGGACAGGGCCCCAATCGGCCCCAGCATTTT. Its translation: CASSRGQGPNRPQHF. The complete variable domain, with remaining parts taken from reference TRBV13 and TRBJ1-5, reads AAGVIQSPRHLIKEKRETATLKCYPIPRHDTVYWYQQGPGQDPQFLISFYEKMQSDKGSIPDRFSAQQFSDYHSELNMSSLELGDSALYFCASSRGQGPNRPQHFGDGTRLSIL.

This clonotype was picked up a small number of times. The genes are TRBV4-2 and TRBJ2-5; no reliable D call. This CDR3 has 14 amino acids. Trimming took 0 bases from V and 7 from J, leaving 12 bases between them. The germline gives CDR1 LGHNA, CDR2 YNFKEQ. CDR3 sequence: CASSQERVDGTQYF. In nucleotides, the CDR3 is TGTGCCAGCAGCCAAGAACGGGTAGACGGGACCCAGTACTTC.

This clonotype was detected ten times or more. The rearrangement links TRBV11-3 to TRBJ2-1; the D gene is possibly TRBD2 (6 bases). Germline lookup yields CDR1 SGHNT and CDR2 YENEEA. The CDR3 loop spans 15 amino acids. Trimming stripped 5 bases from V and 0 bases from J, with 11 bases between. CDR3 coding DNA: TGTGCCAGCAGCGCCACCGGGAGCTCCTACAATGAGCAGTTCTTC. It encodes CASSATGSSYNEQFF.

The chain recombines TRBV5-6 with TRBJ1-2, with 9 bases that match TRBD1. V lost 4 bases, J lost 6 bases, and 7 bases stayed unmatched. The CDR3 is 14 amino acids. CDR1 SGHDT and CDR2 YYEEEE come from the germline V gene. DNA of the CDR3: TGTGCCAGCAGCAGAGGACAGGGGAGGCATGGCTACACCTTC. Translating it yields CASSRGQGRHGYTF.

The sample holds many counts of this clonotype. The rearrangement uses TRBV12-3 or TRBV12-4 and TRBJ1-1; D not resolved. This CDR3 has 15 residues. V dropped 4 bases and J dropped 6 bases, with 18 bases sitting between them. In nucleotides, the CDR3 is TGTGCCAGCAGTTCTGGCAGGAGCGTGGGAGCTGAAGCTTTCTTT. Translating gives CASSSGRSVGAEAFF.

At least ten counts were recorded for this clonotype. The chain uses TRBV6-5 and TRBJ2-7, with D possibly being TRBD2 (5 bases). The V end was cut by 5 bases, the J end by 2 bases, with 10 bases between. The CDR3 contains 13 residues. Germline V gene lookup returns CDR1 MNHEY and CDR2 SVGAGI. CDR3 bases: TGTGCCAGCAGTAAGAGGGAAGCCTACGAGCAGTACTTC. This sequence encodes CASSKREAYEQYF.

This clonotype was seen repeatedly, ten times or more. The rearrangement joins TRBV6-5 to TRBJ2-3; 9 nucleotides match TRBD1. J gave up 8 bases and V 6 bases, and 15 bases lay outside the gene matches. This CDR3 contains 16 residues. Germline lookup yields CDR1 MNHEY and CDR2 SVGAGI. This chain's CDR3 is CASRSGTGRGLGTQYF. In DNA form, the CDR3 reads TGTGCCAGCAGGAGCGGGACAGGGAGAGGTTTAGGTACGCAGTATTTT.

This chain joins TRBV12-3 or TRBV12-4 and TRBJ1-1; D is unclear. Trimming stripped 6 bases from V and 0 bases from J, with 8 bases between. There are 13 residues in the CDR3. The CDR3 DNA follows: TGTGCCAGCAGAGGTAGAATGAACACTGAAGCTTTCTTT. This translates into CASRGRMNTEAFF.

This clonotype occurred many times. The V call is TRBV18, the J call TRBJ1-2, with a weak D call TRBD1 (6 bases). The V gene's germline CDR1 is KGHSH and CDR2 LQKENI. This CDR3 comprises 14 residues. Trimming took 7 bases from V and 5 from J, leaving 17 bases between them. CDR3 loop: CASYDETGGYGYTF. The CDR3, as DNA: TGTGCCAGCTACGATGAGACAGGCGGTTATGGCTACACCTTC.

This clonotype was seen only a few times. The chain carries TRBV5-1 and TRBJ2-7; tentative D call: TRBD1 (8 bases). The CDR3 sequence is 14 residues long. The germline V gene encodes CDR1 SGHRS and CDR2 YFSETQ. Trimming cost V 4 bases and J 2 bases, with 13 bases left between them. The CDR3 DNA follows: TGCGCCAGCAGCGACAGGGGAGGGGCCTACGAGCAGTACTTC. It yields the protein CASSDRGGAYEQYF.

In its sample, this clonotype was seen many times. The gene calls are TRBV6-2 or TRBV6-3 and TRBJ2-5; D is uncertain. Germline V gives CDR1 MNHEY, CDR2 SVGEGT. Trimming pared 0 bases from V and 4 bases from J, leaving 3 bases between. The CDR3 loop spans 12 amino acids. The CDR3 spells CASSYSGETQYF. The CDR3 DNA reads TGTGCCAGCAGTTACTCGGGAGAGACCCAGTACTTC.

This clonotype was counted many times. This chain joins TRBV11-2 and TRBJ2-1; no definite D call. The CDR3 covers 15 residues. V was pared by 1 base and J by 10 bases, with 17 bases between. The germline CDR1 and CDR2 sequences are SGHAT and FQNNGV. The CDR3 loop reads CASSLGVGAPREQFF. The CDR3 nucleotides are TGTGCCAGCAGCTTAGGAGTCGGAGCACCCAGAGAGCAGTTCTTC.